This entry lists 28 T cell receptor beta chains sequenced from one sample in a study of read filtering for tumor transcriptome and immune sequencing. Molecular barcoded adaptors covering alpha/delta and beta/gamma chains were used on approximately 400 ng RNA. TCRdb reanalysed the reads using MiXCR and keeps one entry per CDR3 protein. The repertoire holds around 65,000 distinct CDR3 sequences, around 20% seen once, with approximately 10% in the top ten. The material sequenced was a population of CD138-negative cells sorted from bone marrow. These TCRs come from a donor aged 40 or older with multiple myeloma.

This clonotype was detected only a few times. The chain has TRBV2 and TRBJ2-1; 11 positions match TRBD2. The CDR3 sequence is 18 residues long. Germline values: CDR1 SNHLY, CDR2 FYNNEI. V lost 5 bases and J lost 9; bases outside the gene matches: 18. The CDR3 loop is CASSYSGGAAINLGEQFF. CDR3 nucleotide sequence: TGTGCCAGCAGTTATAGCGGGGGGGCCGCTATAAACCTCGGTGAGCAGTTCTTC.

In this sample, this clonotype turned up many times. The gene calls are TRBV20-1 and TRBJ1-1; TRBD1 matches 10 bases. V was pared by 5 bases and J by 2 bases, with 11 bases of the junction left unmatched. The V gene's germline CDR1 is DFQATT and CDR2 SNEGSKA (reference sequence). CDR3 length: 16 amino acids. The CDR3 nucleotides read TGCAGTGCTTCGACAGGGGGCGGAAGGGGTAACACTGAAGCTTTCTTT. Amino acid sequence: CSASTGGGRGNTEAFF.

This clonotype occurred many times. The chain carries TRBV20-1 and TRBJ1-6, with TRBD1 as a possible D gene (6 bases). CDR3 size: 16 residues. V was cut by 1 base and J by 9 bases, with 19 bases left in between. Germline-derived CDR1 and CDR2 are DFQATT and SNEGSKA (reference sequence). Here the CDR3 DNA reads TGCAGTGCTAGAGTCACAGGGACCGGGGGCTTTTCACCCCTCCACTTT. Amino acids: CSARVTGTGGFSPLHF.

In this sample, this clonotype turned up many times. The chain carries TRBV7-8 and TRBJ2-3; D perhaps matches TRBD2 (5 bases). The length of the CDR3 is 14 residues. V was shortened by 5 bases and J by 0 bases, with 9 bases between the two germline ends. The germline V gene has CDR1 SGHVS and CDR2 FQNEAQ. The CDR3 nucleotides are TGTGCCAGCAGCCTGGACTCTAGCACAGATACGCAGTATTTT. Translating gives CASSLDSSTDTQYF.

The chain employs TRBV30 and TRBJ1-5; D is possibly TRBD1 (5 bases). V lost 1 base and J 9 bases, leaving 13 bases between the germline ends. Germline V gene data show CDR1 as GTSNPN and CDR2 as SVGIG (reference sequence). The CDR3 consists of 13 residues. The DNA of the CDR3 is TGTGCCTGGAGTGCAACAGGTGGTCCGCCCCAGCATTTT. Translating it yields CAWSATGGPPQHF. The entire variable domain, with the rest obtained from reference TRBV30 and TRBJ1-5, is as follows: SQTIHQWPATLVQPVGSPLSLECTVEGTSNPNLYWYRQAAGRGLQLLFYSVGIGQISSEVPQNLSASRPQDRQFILSSKKLLLSDSGFYLCAWSATGGPPQHFGDGTRLSIL.

To note about this clonotype: Given a much more abundant clone one base away, this may be a read error. CDR3 amino acids: CASSRLARGPTDTQYF. CDR3 DNA: TGTGCCAGCAGCCGACTAGCGCGGGGGCCTACAGATACGCAGTATTTT. The chain recombines TRBV7-9 with TRBJ2-3, with 8 nucleotides matching TRBD2. V was clipped by 5 bases and J by 3 bases; unmatched bases: 10. This CDR3 has 16 residues. Germline lookup yields CDR1 SEHNR and CDR2 FQNEAQ (reference sequence).

This clonotype was picked up a small number of times. This chain uses TRBV20-1 with TRBJ2-4; D call uncertain. The CDR3 length is 15 residues. V dropped 5 bases and J dropped 0 bases, with 14 bases sitting between them. Per germline, CDR1 DFQATT and CDR2 SNEGSKA (reference sequence). CDR3 region: CSAVSGGLAKNIQYF. Here the CDR3 DNA reads TGCAGTGCTGTATCTGGCGGCCTAGCCAAAAACATTCAGTACTTC.

On this clonotype itself: This may stem from a read error, because a much larger clone lies one nucleotide away. The chain links TRBV5-1 to TRBJ2-3; D perhaps matches TRBD1 (6 bases). This CDR3 is 17 amino acids long. Germline loops: CDR1 SGHRS, CDR2 YFSETQ. The CDR3 DNA reads TGCGCCAGCAGCTTGTCGGGCCAAGGGGGTTCCACAGATGCGCAGTATTTT. Protein: CASSLSGQGGSTDAQYF.

This clonotype appeared a single time. A much bigger clone sits one base away, suggesting this may be a read error. The chain has TRBV2 and TRBJ2-5; D might be TRBD2 (7 bases). The CDR3 spans 15 residues. The germline gives CDR1 SNHLY, CDR2 FYNNEI. The CDR3 reads CASSDRGAGQGTQYF. CDR3 DNA sequence: TGTGCCAGCAGTGATCGGGGGGCCGGTCAAGGGACCCAGTACTTC.

This clonotype was counted ten times or more. V usage is TRBV5-1 and J usage is TRBJ1-1; 9 bases fit TRBD1. The CDR3 extends over 16 amino acids. Germline CDR1 reads SGHRS; CDR2 reads YFSETQ. The J segment lost 0 bases and the V segment lost 4 bases, leaving 7 bases of the junction unmatched. CDR3 sequence: CASSLRQGGMNTEAFF. The CDR3 coding sequence is TGCGCCAGCAGCCTTAGACAGGGGGGAATGAACACTGAAGCTTTCTTT.

This clonotype was recorded many times. The V and J genes are TRBV5-6 and TRBJ2-1; D is perhaps TRBD2 (6 bases). The CDR3 extends over 15 amino acids. V lost 2 bases and J 5 bases, leaving 14 bases between the germline ends. Germline V gene data show CDR1 as SGHDT and CDR2 as YYEEEE. The DNA for the CDR3 is TGTGCCAGCAGCTTCTCCGGGGGTTTAAACAATGAGCAGTTCTTC. This sequence encodes CASSFSGGLNNEQFF.

This clonotype was seen more than once but under ten times. The chain uses TRBV10-3 and TRBJ2-7; tentative D call: TRBD2 (5 bases). This CDR3 has 13 amino acids. CDR1 ENHRY and CDR2 SYGVKD come from the germline V gene. V lost 0 bases, J lost 4 bases, and 7 bases lay in between. The CDR3 sequence is CAISESGEYEQYF. DNA of the CDR3: TGTGCCATCAGTGAGTCCGGGGAATACGAGCAGTACTTC.

This clonotype was counted many times. This chain joins TRBV7-9 and TRBJ2-3, with 13 bases fitting TRBD2. V gave up 5 bases and J gave up 1 base; unmatched junction bases: 3. The CDR3 sequence is 16 residues long. The germline V gene has CDR1 SEHNR and CDR2 FQNEAQ (reference sequence). Here the CDR3 reads CASSSGTSGGTDTQYF. DNA of the CDR3: TGTGCCAGCAGCAGCGGGACTAGCGGGGGCACAGATACGCAGTATTTT.

This clonotype appeared many times. The CDR3 loop reads CSVRTGSNEQFF. CDR3 DNA: TGCAGCGTCAGGACAGGGTCCAATGAGCAGTTCTTC. V is TRBV29-1 and J is TRBJ2-1; 8 bases line up with TRBD1. J gave up 6 bases and V 6 bases, and 4 bases lay outside the gene matches. There are 12 residues in the CDR3. CDR1 and CDR2 from the germline V gene are SQVTM and ANQGSEA.

The table lists this clonotype with many counts. The chain employs TRBV2 and TRBJ1-2; possible D gene TRBD1, 6 bases. CDR3 length equals 15 residues. V shed 7 bases and J shed 4 bases, with 19 bases lying between them. Looked up from germline, CDR1 is SNHLY and CDR2 is FYNNEI. CDR3 residues: CASNPRRGTAYGYTF. The CDR3 region has the DNA TGTGCCAGCAACCCTCGAAGGGGGACCGCCTATGGCTACACCTTC.

This clonotype was seen many times. V usage is TRBV7-2 and J usage is TRBJ2-7; D is unresolved. Germline assignment: CDR1 SGHTA and CDR2 FQGNSA. V was clipped by 5 bases and J by 2 bases, with 10 bases between them. The CDR3 length is 13 residues. Written as DNA, the CDR3 is TGTGCCAGCAGCCACGGATTTACCTACGAGCAGTACTTC. The encoded protein is CASSHGFTYEQYF. Supplemented by reference TRBV7-2 and TRBJ2-7, the full variable domain reads GAGVSQSPSNKVTEKGKDVELRCDPISGHTALYWYRQSLGQGLEFLIYFQGNSAPDKSGLPSDRFSAERTGGSVSTLTIQRTQQEDSAVYLCASSHGFTYEQYFGPGTRLTVT.

This clonotype showed up many times. This chain links TRBV3-1 with TRBJ1-5; D gene unclear. The CDR3 is 15 amino acids. Germline CDR1 is LGHDT and CDR2 is YNNKEL (reference sequence). V was cut by 1 base and J by 7 bases, with 14 bases left in between. The CDR3 DNA follows: TGTGCCAGCAGCCAAGCGAGAAACCCGGGGCAGCCCCAGCATTTT. Amino acids: CASSQARNPGQPQHF. The full variable domain, in which reference TRBV3-1 and TRBJ1-5 provide the parts outside the CDR3, is DTAVSQTPKYLVTQMGNDKSIKCEQNLGHDTMYWYKQDSKKFLKIMFSYNNKELIINETVPNRFSPKSPDKAHLNLHINSLELGDSAVYFCASSQARNPGQPQHFGDGTRLSIL.

This clonotype was counted between two and nine times. The genes are TRBV20-1 and TRBJ2-3, with 11 bases identical to TRBD2. The J segment lost 3 bases and the V segment lost 5 bases, leaving 7 bases of the junction unmatched. CDR1 and CDR2 (germline): DFQATT, SNEGSKA (reference sequence). The CDR3 has 15 residues. The CDR3 protein is CSAVSGGAPTDTQYF. CDR3 nucleotide sequence: TGCAGTGCTGTTAGCGGGGGGGCCCCGACAGATACGCAGTATTTT.

In this sample, this clonotype turned up many times. The chain links TRBV7-9 to TRBJ2-3, with D hard to call. Germline-derived CDR1 and CDR2 are SEHNR and FQNEAQ (reference sequence). This CDR3 has 13 residues. Between the trimmed V and J ends, which lost 5 bases and 1 base, there was a span of 7 bases. The CDR3 spells CASSQAGTDTQYF. CDR3 nucleotides: TGTGCCAGCAGCCAGGCCGGCACAGATACGCAGTATTTT.

This clonotype came up many times. The V call is TRBV20-1, the J call TRBJ2-4; 12 positions match TRBD2. CDR1 is DFQATT and CDR2 is SNEGSKA in the germline V gene (reference sequence). Trimming removed 3 bases from V and 12 bases from J; junction bases left unmatched: 3. The CDR3 totals 12 residues. Here the CDR3 DNA reads TGCAGTGCTAGTGGACTAGCGGGATCTCAGTACTTC. Protein: CSASGLAGSQYF.

This clonotype was found once. This may stem from a read error, because a much larger clone lies one nucleotide away. Given the absence of the conserved phenylalanine or tryptophan at the CDR3 end, a read error is likely. V usage is TRBV5-1 and J usage is TRBJ2-5; weak D call: TRBD2 (6 bases). Germline lookup yields CDR1 SGHRS and CDR2 YFSETQ. CDR3 length equals 13 residues. The V end lost 3 bases, the J end lost 5 bases, and 11 bases lay between the germline ends. The CDR3: CASSWRARETQYS. The CDR3 DNA sequence: TGCGCCAGCAGCTGGAGGGCGCGGGAGACCCAGTACTCC.

In this sample, this clonotype turned up many times. The V gene is TRBV20-1, the J gene TRBJ2-3; 8 positions agree with TRBD2. Germline CDR1 DFQATT, CDR2 SNEGSKA (reference sequence). Trimming removed 3 bases from V and 2 bases from J; junction bases left unmatched: 13. The CDR3 contains 17 residues. CDR3 bases: TGCAGTGCTAGTAGTCGCAAGGGCGGGGGGATCACAGATACGCAGTATTTT. It codes for CSASSRKGGGITDTQYF.

As to this clonotype: A much more abundant neighbour one base away suggests this may be a read error. The conserved final phenylalanine or tryptophan is absent from the CDR3, which likely points to a read error. This rearrangement joins TRBV29-1 to TRBJ2-2, with a tentative D call TRBD1 (6 bases). This CDR3 contains 12 residues. Trimming stripped 4 bases from V and 4 bases from J, with 7 bases between. From germline, CDR1 is SQVTM and CDR2 ANQGSEA. CDR3 sequence: CSVGQATGELFL. CDR3 nucleotides: TGCAGCGTTGGACAGGCCACCGGGGAGCTGTTTCTT.

This clonotype was recorded many times. The genes are TRBV7-2 and TRBJ2-1, with D possibly TRBD2 on 6 matching bases. Between the trimmed V and J ends, which lost 1 base and 7 bases, there was a span of 17 bases. The CDR3 covers 16 residues. Germline CDR1 reads SGHTA; CDR2 reads FQGNSA. CDR3 loop: CASSLVFGTSGNEQFF. CDR3 DNA: TGTGCCAGCAGCTTAGTGTTTGGTACCAGCGGGAATGAGCAGTTCTTC.

This clonotype was observed at least ten times. V and J are TRBV6-5 and TRBJ1-6; 7 bases agree with TRBD1. From germline, CDR1 is MNHEY and CDR2 SVGAGI. The trim removed 5 bases at V and 7 bases at J, leaving 8 bases unmatched. There are 15 residues in the CDR3. The DNA of the CDR3 is TGTGCCAGCAGTGCTCTGGGACAGAGAAATTCACCCCTCCACTTT. This codes for CASSALGQRNSPLHF.

This clonotype was counted ten times or more. V gene TRBV7-9 combines with J gene TRBJ2-7; D is possibly TRBD2 (6 bases). Germline assignment: CDR1 SEHNR and CDR2 FQNEAQ (reference sequence). Trimming pared 5 bases from V and 0 bases from J, leaving 17 bases between. The CDR3 is 16 residues long. Here the CDR3 reads CASSPRVLGGSYEQYF. In DNA, the CDR3 is TGTGCCAGCAGCCCTAGGGTTTTGGGGGGCTCCTACGAGCAGTACTTC.

This clonotype has at least ten counts. The chain employs TRBV18 and TRBJ1-1; 11 bases are a match to TRBD1. This CDR3 comprises 15 residues. From germline, CDR1 is KGHSH and CDR2 LQKENI. V was pared by 6 bases and J by 1 base, with 4 bases of the junction left unmatched. DNA for the CDR3: TGTGCCAGCTCCCGGACAGGGGGCGGGAACACTGAAGCTTTCTTT. Its translation is CASSRTGGGNTEAFF.

In regard to this clonotype: Just one base apart from a much larger clone, this may be a read error. The chain is built from TRBV4-2 and TRBJ2-7, with D hard to call. V was shortened by 0 bases and J by 5 bases, with 14 bases between the two germline ends. CDR1 and CDR2 (germline): LGHNA, YNFKEQ. The CDR3 has 15 residues. As DNA, the CDR3 is TGTGCCAGCAGCCAAGATCTCGGATTCTTAAACGAGCAGTACTTC. Protein sequence: CASSQDLGFLNEQYF.